One sample yielded the 5 T cell receptor beta chains listed below, sequenced in a study of cytotoxic CD8 clonotypes in ibrutinib-treated CLL. Sequencing was performed with immunoSEQ multiplex PCR; in TCRdb, only in-frame clones are kept and a portion is missing. Counted here are over 200,000 clones, about four fifths occurring once; the ten biggest clones make up approximately 10%. Sequenced material: PBMCs, taken after 12 months of ibrutinib treatment. These receptors originate from a human donor with chronic lymphocytic leukemia.

J is TRBJ2-3 and V is TRBV28; TRBD2 is a possible D gene (6 bases). The CDR3 covers 13 residues. The germline V gene has CDR1 MDHEN and CDR2 SYDVKM. With 2 bases removed from V and 3 bases from J, the gap between germline ends came to 6 bases. As DNA, the CDR3 is TGTGCCAGCAGTTTAGCGGGAACAGATACGCAGTATTTT. Translating it yields CASSLAGTDTQYF.

The chain couples TRBV28 to TRBJ2-3, with D unclear. CDR1 is MDHEN, CDR2 SYDVKM, per germline. This CDR3 contains 16 residues. Trimming cost V 5 bases and J 1 base, with 16 bases left between them. CDR3 in amino acids: CASSAAVARGTDTQYF. CDR3 bases: TGTGCCAGCAGTGCAGCCGTGGCAAGGGGCACAGATACGCAGTATTTT.

The J gene is TRBJ1-1, the V gene TRBV5-1; tentative D call: TRBD1 (6 bases). Germline loops: CDR1 SGHRS, CDR2 YFSETQ. The CDR3 runs 14 residues. V was pared by 0 bases and J by 3 bases, with 9 bases between. The CDR3 bases are TGCGCCAGCAGCTTGGGACAGGCCGACACTGAAGCTTTCTTT. Translated: CASSLGQADTEAFF. The variable domain in full, with the rest retrieved from reference TRBV5-1 and TRBJ1-1, is KAGVTQTPRYLIKTRGQQVTLSCSPISGHRSVSWYQQTPGQGLQFLFEYFSETQRNKGNFPGRFSGRQFSNSRSEMNVSTLELGDSALYLCASSLGQADTEAFFGQGTRLTVV.

This clone was recorded a few times. The chain carries TRBV4-1 and TRBJ2-1, with D uncertain. CDR3 size: 15 residues. V lost 2 bases and J 3 bases, leaving 11 bases between the germline ends. CDR1 MGHRA and CDR2 YSYEKL come from the germline V gene. CDR3 in DNA: TGCGCCAGCAGCCAAAGAAGTACTCTCTACAATGAGCAGTTCTTC. Encoded protein: CASSQRSTLYNEQFF.

The CDR3: CASSGGYEQYF. The CDR3, as DNA: TGCGCCAGCAGCGGGGGCTACGAGCAGTACTTC. The V call is TRBV5-1, the J call TRBJ2-7; D tentatively fits TRBD1 or TRBD2 (5 bases each). In germline, CDR1 is SGHRS, CDR2 YFSETQ. There are 11 residues in the CDR3. Trimming removed 4 bases at V and 3 bases at J, with 5 bases between.